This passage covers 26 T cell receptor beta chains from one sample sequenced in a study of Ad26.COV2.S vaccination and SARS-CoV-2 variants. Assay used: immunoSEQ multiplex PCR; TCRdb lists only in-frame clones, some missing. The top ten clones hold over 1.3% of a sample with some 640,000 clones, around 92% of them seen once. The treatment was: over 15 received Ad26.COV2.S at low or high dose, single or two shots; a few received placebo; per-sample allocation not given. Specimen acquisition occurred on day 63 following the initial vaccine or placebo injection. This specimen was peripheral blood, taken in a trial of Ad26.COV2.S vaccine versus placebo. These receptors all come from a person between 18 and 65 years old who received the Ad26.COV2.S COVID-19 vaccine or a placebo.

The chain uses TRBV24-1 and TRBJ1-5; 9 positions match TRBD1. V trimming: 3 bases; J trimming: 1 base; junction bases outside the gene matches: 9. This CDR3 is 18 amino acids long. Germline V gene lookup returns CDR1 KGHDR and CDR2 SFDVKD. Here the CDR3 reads CATSDKTGGGLSNQPQHF. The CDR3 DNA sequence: TGTGCCACCAGTGATAAGACAGGGGGTGGGCTGAGCAATCAGCCCCAGCATTTT.

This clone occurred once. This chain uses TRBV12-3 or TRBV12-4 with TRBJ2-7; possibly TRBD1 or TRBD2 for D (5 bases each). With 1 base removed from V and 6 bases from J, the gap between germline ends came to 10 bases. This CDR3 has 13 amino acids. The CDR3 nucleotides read TGTGCCAGCAGTTTAGGGGCAGGGAGCGAGCAGTACTTC. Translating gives CASSLGAGSEQYF.

This CDR3 is CASSLVTASSYEQYF. CDR3 bases: TGCGCCAGCAGCTTGGTGACAGCGAGCTCCTACGAGCAGTACTTC. The gene calls are TRBV5-1 and TRBJ2-7; a weak D match, TRBD1 (5 bases). V shed 0 bases and J shed 0 bases, with 10 bases lying between them. This CDR3 has 15 residues. Germline V CDR1 and CDR2: SGHRS, YFSETQ.

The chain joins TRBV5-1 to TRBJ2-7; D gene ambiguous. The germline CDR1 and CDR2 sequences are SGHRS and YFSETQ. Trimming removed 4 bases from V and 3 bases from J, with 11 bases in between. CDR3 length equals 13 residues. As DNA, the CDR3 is TGCGCCAGCAGCCCCTATCGGCTCTACGAGCAGTACTTC. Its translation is CASSPYRLYEQYF. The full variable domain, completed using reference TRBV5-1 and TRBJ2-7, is KAGVTQTPRYLIKTRGQQVTLSCSPISGHRSVSWYQQTPGQGLQFLFEYFSETQRNKGNFPGRFSGRQFSNSRSEMNVSTLELGDSALYLCASSPYRLYEQYFGPGTRLTVT.

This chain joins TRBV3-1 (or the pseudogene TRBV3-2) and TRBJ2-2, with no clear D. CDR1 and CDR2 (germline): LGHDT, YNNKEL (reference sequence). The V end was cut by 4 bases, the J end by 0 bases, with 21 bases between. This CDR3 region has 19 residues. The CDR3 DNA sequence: TGTGCCAGCAGCCCTACCGGAGACTCCTCCGGCGCGAACACCGGGGAGCTGTTTTTT. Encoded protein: CASSPTGDSSGANTGELFF.

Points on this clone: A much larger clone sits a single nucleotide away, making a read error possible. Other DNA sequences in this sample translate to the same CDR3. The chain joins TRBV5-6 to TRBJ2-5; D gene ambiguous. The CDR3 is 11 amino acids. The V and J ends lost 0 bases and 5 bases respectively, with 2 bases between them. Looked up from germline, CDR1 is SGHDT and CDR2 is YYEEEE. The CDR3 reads CASSLAETQYF. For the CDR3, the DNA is TGTGCCAGCAGCTTGGCGGAGACCCAGTACTTC.

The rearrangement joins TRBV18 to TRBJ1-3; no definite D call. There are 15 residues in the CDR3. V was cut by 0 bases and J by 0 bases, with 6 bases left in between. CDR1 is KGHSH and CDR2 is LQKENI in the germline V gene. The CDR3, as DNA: TGTGCCAGCTCACCACCGAGCGGCTCTGGAAACACCATATATTTT. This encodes CASSPPSGSGNTIYF. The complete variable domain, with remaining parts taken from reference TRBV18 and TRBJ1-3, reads NAGVMQNPRHLVRRRGQEARLRCSPMKGHSHVYWYRQLPEEGLKFMVYLQKENIIDESGMPKERFSAEFPKEGPSILRIQQVVRGDSAAYFCASSPPSGSGNTIYFGEGSWLTVV.

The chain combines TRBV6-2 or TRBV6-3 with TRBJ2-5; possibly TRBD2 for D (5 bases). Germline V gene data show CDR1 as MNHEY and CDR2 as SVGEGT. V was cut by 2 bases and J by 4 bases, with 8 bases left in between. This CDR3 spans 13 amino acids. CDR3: CASSYVRGETQYF. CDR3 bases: TGTGCCAGCAGTTACGTACGGGGAGAGACCCAGTACTTC.

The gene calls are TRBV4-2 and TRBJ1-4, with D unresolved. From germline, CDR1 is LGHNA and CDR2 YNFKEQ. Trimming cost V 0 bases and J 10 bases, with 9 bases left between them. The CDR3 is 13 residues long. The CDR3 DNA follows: TGTGCCAGCAGCCAAGACTCTACAACAAAACTGTTTTTT. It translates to CASSQDSTTKLFF.

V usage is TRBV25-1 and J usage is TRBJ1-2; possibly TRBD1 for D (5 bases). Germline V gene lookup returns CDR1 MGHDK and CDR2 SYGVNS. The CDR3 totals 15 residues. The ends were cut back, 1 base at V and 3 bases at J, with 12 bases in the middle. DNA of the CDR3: TGTGCCAGCAGTGAATTGGGGGGTGCTGACTATGGCTACACCTTC. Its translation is CASSELGGADYGYTF.

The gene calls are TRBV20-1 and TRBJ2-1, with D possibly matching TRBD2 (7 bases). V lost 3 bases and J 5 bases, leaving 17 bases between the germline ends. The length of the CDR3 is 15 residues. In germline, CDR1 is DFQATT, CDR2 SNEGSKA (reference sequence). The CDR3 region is CSASGGAPSDNEQFF. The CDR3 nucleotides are TGCAGTGCTAGTGGGGGGGCCCCAAGCGACAATGAGCAGTTCTTC.

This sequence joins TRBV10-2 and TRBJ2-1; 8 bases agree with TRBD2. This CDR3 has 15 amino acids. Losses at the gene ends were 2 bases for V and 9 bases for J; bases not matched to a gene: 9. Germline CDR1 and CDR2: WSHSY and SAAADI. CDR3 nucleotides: TGCGCCAGCAGTGAGGGGCCGGGAGGGCCGCCTGAGCAGTTCTTC. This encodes CASSEGPGGPPEQFF.

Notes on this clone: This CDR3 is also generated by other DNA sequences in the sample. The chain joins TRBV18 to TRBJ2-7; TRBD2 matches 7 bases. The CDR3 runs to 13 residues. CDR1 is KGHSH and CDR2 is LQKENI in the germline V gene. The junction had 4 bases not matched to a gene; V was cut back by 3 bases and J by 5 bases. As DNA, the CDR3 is TGTGCCAGCTCACCTTGGGGGGGAAACGAGCAGTACTTC. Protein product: CASSPWGGNEQYF.

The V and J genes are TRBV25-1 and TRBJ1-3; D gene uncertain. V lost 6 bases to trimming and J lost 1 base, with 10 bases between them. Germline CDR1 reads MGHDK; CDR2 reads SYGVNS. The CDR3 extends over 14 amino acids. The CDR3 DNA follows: TGTGCCAGCAGGGCCGTTGGGTCTGGAAACACCATATATTTT. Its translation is CASRAVGSGNTIYF. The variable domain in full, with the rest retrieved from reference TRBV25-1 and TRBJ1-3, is EADIYQTPRYLVIGTGKKITLECSQTMGHDKMYWYQQDPGMELHLIHYSYGVNSTEKGDLSSESTVSRIRTEHFPLTLESARPSHTSQYLCASRAVGSGNTIYFGEGSWLTVV.

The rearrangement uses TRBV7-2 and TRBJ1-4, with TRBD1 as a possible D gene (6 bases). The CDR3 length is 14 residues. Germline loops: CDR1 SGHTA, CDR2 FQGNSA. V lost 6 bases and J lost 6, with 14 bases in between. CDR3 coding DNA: TGTGCCAGCAGGGGAACAGGGAACCATGAAAAACTGTTTTTT. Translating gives CASRGTGNHEKLFF.

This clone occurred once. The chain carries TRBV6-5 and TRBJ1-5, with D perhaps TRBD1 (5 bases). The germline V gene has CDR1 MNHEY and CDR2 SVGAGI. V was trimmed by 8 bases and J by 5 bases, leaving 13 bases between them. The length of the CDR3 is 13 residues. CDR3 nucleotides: TGTGCCAGCTCCCTGGGGGGGGATCAGCCCCAGCATTTT. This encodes CASSLGGDQPQHF.

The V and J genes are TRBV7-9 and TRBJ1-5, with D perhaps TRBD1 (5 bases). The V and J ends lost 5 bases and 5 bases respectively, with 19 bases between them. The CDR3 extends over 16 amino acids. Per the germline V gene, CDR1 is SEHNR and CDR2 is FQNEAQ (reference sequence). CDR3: CASSPGPGKSDQPQHF. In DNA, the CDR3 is TGTGCCAGCAGCCCGGGTCCAGGGAAGTCGGATCAGCCCCAGCATTTT.

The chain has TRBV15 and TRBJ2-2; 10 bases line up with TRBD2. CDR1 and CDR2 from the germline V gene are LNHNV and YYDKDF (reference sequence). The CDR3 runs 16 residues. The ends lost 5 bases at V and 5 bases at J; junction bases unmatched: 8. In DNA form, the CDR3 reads TGTGCCACCAGCTCTAGCGGGAGTTCGAGGACCGGGGAGCTGTTTTTT. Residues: CATSSSGSSRTGELFF.

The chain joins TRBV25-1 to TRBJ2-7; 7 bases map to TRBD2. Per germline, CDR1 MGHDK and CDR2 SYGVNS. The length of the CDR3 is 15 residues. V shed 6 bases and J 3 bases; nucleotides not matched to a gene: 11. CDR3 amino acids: CASSEGGTGGYEQYF. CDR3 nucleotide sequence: TGTGCCAGCAGCGAAGGTGGGACGGGGGGCTACGAGCAGTACTTC.

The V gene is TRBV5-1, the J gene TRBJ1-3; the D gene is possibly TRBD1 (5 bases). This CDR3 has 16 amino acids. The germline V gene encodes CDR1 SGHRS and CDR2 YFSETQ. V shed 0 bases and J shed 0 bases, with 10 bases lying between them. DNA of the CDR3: TGCGCCAGCAGCTTGGAGGGACCGTCCTCTGGAAACACCATATATTTT. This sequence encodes CASSLEGPSSGNTIYF.

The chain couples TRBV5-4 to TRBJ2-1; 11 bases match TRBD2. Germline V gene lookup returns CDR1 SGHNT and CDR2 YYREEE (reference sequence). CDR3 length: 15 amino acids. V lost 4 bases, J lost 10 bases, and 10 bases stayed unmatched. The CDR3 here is CASSLSTSGVLEQFF. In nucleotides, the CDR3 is TGTGCCAGCAGCCTCTCGACTAGCGGGGTCCTGGAGCAGTTCTTC.

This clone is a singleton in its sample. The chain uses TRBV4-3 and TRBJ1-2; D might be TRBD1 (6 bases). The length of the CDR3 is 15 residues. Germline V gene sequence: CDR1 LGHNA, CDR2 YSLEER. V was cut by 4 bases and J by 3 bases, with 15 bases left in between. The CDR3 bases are TGCGCCAGCAGCCCCGACAGGCCCGCATACTATGGCTACACCTTC. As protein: CASSPDRPAYYGYTF.

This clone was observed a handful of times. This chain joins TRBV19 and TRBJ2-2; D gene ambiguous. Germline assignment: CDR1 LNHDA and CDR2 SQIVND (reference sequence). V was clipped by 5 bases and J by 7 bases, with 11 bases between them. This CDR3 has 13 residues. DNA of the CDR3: TGTGCCAGTAGTCCTAGACGTATCGGGGAGCTGTTTTTT. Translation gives CASSPRRIGELFF. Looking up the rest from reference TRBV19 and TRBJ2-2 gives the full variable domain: DGGITQSPKYLFRKEGQNVTLSCEQNLNHDAMYWYRQDPGQGLRLIYYSQIVNDFQKGDIAEGYSVSREKKESFPLTVTSAQKNPTAFYLCASSPRRIGELFFGEGSRLTVL.

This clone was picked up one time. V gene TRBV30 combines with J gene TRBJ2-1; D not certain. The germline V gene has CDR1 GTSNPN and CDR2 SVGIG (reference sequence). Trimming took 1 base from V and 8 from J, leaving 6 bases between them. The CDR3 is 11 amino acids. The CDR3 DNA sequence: TGTGCCTGGAGTGCCCTCGATGAGCAGTTCTTC. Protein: CAWSALDEQFF. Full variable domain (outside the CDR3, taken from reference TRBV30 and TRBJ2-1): SQTIHQWPATLVQPVGSPLSLECTVEGTSNPNLYWYRQAAGRGLQLLFYSVGIGQISSEVPQNLSASRPQDRQFILSSKKLLLSDSGFYLCAWSALDEQFFGPGTRLTVL.

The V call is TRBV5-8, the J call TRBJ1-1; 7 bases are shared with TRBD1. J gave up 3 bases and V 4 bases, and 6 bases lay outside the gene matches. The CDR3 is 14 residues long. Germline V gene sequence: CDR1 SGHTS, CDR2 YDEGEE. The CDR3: CASSPTGVYTEAFF. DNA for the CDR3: TGTGCCAGCAGCCCCACAGGGGTGTACACTGAAGCTTTCTTT.

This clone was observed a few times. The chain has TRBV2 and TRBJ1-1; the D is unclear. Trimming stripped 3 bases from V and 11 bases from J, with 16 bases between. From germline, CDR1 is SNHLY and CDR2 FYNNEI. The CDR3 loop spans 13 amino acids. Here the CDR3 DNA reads TGTGCCAGCAGTGAGGGCCCTCCCGTAGGTGCTTTCTTT. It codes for CASSEGPPVGAFF.